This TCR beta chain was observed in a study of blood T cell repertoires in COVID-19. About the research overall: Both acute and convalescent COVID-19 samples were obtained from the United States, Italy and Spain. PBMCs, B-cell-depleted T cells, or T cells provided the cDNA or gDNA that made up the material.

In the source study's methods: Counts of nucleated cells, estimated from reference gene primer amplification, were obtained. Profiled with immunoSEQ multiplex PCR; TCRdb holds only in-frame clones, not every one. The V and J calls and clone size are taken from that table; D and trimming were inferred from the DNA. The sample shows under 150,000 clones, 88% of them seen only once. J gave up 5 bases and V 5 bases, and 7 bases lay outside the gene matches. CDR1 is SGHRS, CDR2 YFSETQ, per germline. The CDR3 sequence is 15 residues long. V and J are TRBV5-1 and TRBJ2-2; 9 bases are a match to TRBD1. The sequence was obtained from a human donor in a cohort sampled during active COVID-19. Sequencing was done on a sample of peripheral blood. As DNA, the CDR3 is TGCGCCAGCAGTTGGGACAGGGTACAAACCGGGGAGCTGTTTTTT. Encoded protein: CASSWDRVQTGELFF.